Following are 9 T cell receptor beta chains from one sample sequenced in a study of T cells expressing NK-cell markers. Reanalyzing the 5' RACE reads, TCRdb keeps one entry per CDR3 protein, without DNA. Its table records approximately 420,000 distinct CDR3 sequences. Sequencing input: blood T cells: a sorted CD56 or NKG2C T cell subset, CD4+ or CD8+ T cells, or bulk PBMC T cells (not recorded which). Receptors were obtained from a woman aged 45-60 years in good health.

The chain is built from TRBV30 and TRBJ2-2; the D call from TCRdb, TRBD2, cannot be confirmed without DNA. The germline CDR1 and CDR2 sequences are GTSNPN and SVGIG (reference sequence). The CDR3 is 13 residues long. CDR3 region: CAWSLSGAGELFF.

This sequence joins TRBV11-1 and TRBJ1-1; absent DNA, TCRdb's TRBD1 call cannot be checked. In germline, CDR1 is SGHAT, CDR2 FQDESV (reference sequence). This CDR3 is 14 amino acids long. CDR3 loop: CASSTTQGIMEAFF.

This chain links TRBV12-3 or TRBV12-4 with TRBJ2-4; the TRBD1 assignment by TCRdb is unverifiable without DNA. This CDR3 has 15 amino acids. The CDR3 loop reads CASTQDRLAKNIQYF.

V usage is TRBV14 and J usage is TRBJ2-4. The germline V gene encodes CDR1 SGHDN and CDR2 FVKESK. This CDR3 is built from 13 residues. The CDR3 reads CASSQGRTNIQYF.

The V gene is TRBV12-3 or TRBV12-4, the J gene TRBJ2-6; TCRdb reports TRBD1, a call that lacks DNA to check it against. The CDR3 is 18 amino acids. CDR3 amino acids: CASSPGRVQLSGANVLTF.

The chain joins TRBV6-5 to TRBJ2-3. CDR1 and CDR2 from the germline V gene are MNHEY and SVGAGI. This CDR3 region has 11 residues. The CDR3 region is CASSNLDTQYF.

The CDR3 here is CASGFGVIPYEQYF. The chain employs TRBV5-1 and TRBJ2-7. The CDR3 loop spans 14 amino acids. Germline CDR1 SGHRS, CDR2 YFSETQ.

The genes are TRBV14 and TRBJ2-3; TCRdb gives TRBD1 as the D gene, but with no DNA this cannot be confirmed. The germline V gene has CDR1 SGHDN and CDR2 FVKESK. The CDR3 runs 12 residues. This CDR3 is CASSPPPDTQYF.

V and J are TRBV20-1 and TRBJ2-3; TCRdb proposes TRBD2, but this gene call is untestable without DNA. The CDR3 runs 14 residues. Germline V CDR1 and CDR2: DFQATT, SNEGSKA (reference sequence). The CDR3: CSTLAGGTTDTQYF.